This section outlines one T cell receptor beta chain sequence together with its context. Documented time point: newly diagnosed GD, antithyroid drugs for less than 3 months. Isolated PBMC RNA provided the starting material for the TCR library. Construction of TCR beta libraries relied on iRepertoire HTBI primers and on Arm-PCR targeting CDR3 regions. TCRdb processed the multiplex PCR reads anew with MiXCR; each CDR3 protein has one entry. The repertoire includes about 420,000 distinct CDR3 sequences, around 15% of them detected once, and around 23% sits in the top ten. This sample is drawn from a study of regulatory T cells in long-lasting Graves disease. Germline assignment: CDR1 SGHAT and CDR2 FQNNGV. After removal of 5 bases from V and 5 bases from J, the junction contained 10 bases not matched to a gene. The CDR3 runs to 16 residues. This same sample was also part of a study on T cells in Graves' hyperthyroidism and ophthalmopathy. Per that study: No ophthalmopathy progression within 18 months constituted stable Graves' hyperthyroidism. Researchers barred patients who had uncontrolled infection, other autoimmune disease, pregnancy or lactation. RT-PCR in the first round (using the HTBI primer set) targeted the TCR CDR3. Most expanded thyroid clonotypes above 0.001 also appeared in blood.

This receptor was identified in a woman younger than 30 with Graves disease. The chain couples TRBV11-2 to TRBJ2-5, with 11 bases identical to TRBD2. The sequencing here drew on peripheral blood mononuclear cells (PBMCs), taken at new diagnosis, from a patient treated with antithyroid drugs. CDR3 DNA sequence: TGTGCCAGCAGCCAAGAAACTAGCGGGAGAGCGGAGACCCAGTACTTC. It codes for CASSQETSGRAETQYF. Full variable domain (remainder filled in from reference TRBV11-2 and TRBJ2-5): EAGVAQSPRYKIIEKRQSVAFWCNPISGHATLYWYQQILGQGPKLLIQFQNNGVVDDSQLPKDRFSAERLKGVDSTLKIQPAKLEDSAVYLCASSQETSGRAETQYFGPGTRLLVL.